This is a list of T cell receptor beta chains from one sample in a study of graft-versus-host responses after intestinal transplantation. Sequencing used immunoSEQ multiplex PCR; TCRdb keeps in-frame clones, though not all of them. The sample carries some 85,000 clones, 80% to 95% recorded once. These receptors lack a known antigen. The sequenced sample was unstimulated CD8+ T cells sorted from spleen or lymph node cells, obtained before transplant. These receptors all come from a human donor who was the organ donor for an intestinal transplant. CDR3s include the opening cysteine and the closing phenylalanine or tryptophan. Not every row has a clone size; where given, it reads once, few, many or a size class.

V,J,size,CDR3
TRBV7-3,TRBJ1-6,-,CASSGTGANSPLHF
TRBV5-6,TRBJ2-5,-,CASSSQGQYQETQYF
TRBV7-9,TRBJ2-1,-,CASSLAGTEYNEQFF
TRBV5-8,TRBJ1-5,-,CASSLVGARQPQHF
TRBV28,TRBJ1-2,-,CASSLGQGNYGYTF
TRBV27,TRBJ2-3,-,CASHQGIGTDTQYF
TRBV4-1,TRBJ2-5,-,CASSQVEAGGETQYF
TRBV27,TRBJ2-7,-,CASRDGQGSYEQYF
TRBV7-9,TRBJ2-7,-,CASSGLDRNTLSYEQYF
TRBV30,TRBJ2-7,-,CAWSIRYPYEQYF
TRBV9,TRBJ2-1,-,CASSFSGAHEQFF
TRBV13,TRBJ2-7,once,CASSTTGHYYEQYF
TRBV6-5,TRBJ2-7,few,CASRTGTAPTYEQYF
TRBV5-1,TRBJ2-5,-,CASSPRISQETQYF
TRBV15,TRBJ2-7,-,CATSRRGGPYEQYF
TRBV9,TRBJ1-1,once,CASSVGFSWRGGTEAFF
TRBV4-1,TRBJ2-5,-,CASSQSRGLVETQYF
TRBV28,TRBJ1-2,-,CASSSGQGHYGYTF
TRBV2,-,-,CASRGLAASSYEQYF
TRBV9,TRBJ2-1,-,CASSATGLAGGGSSYNEQFF
TRBV6-1,TRBJ1-4,-,CASNWGQGGEKLFF
TRBV5-4,TRBJ1-2,-,CASSLTAGYGYTF
TRBV4-1,TRBJ1-2,-,CASSQDTGSRDYGYTF
TRBV28,TRBJ1-5,-,CASSLRGLGMGNQPQHF
TRBV2,TRBJ1-5,-,CASSGQPDQPQHF
TRBV5-6,TRBJ1-1,-,CASSLVRSNTEAFF
TRBV5-4,TRBJ1-3,-,CASSRGTGGNRNTIYF
TRBV19,TRBJ2-7,-,CASSIDVEGDEQYF
TRBV7-8,TRBJ2-3,-,CASSLWASTDTQYF
TRBV4-3,TRBJ2-7,-,CASSPSQALTYEQYF
TRBV5-6,TRBJ2-7,-,CASSPMWSSGDYEQYF
TRBV30,TRBJ1-1,-,CAWSPTANTEAFF
TRBV19,TRBJ2-2,few,CASLSGFGLRTGELFF
TRBV2,TRBJ2-3,-,CASSGRTGEFADTQYF
TRBV5-4,TRBJ1-6,-,CASSSTEDNSPLHF
TRBV4-3,TRBJ2-1,-,CASSQVFWGRTDNEQFF
TRBV5-6,TRBJ1-1,-,CASSYGPGLEAFF
TRBV11-1,TRBJ2-7,-,CASSEPLSAGEQYF
TRBV9,TRBJ2-7,-,CASSPGGMGSYEQYF
TRBV9,TRBJ2-7,-,CASSDGGGPPLEQYF
TRBV11-2,TRBJ2-1,once,CASSSRVPTTYNEQFF
TRBV7-9,TRBJ1-2,once,CASSLARHGPANYGYTF
TRBV7-9,TRBJ2-2,-,CASSPTRGADTGELFF
TRBV27,TRBJ2-3,-,CASSFLAGGTDTQYF
TRBV19,TRBJ1-3,few,CASNAWAAGNTIYF
TRBV5-4,TRBJ2-7,-,CASSPHGTSGVPLEQYF
TRBV27,TRBJ2-1,-,CASSFSGGGDYNEQFF
TRBV9,TRBJ2-3,-,CASSVFSGRTDTQYF
TRBV11-2,TRBJ2-5,-,CASSWVGGQETQYF
TRBV6-5,TRBJ2-2,-,CASSYPTGDVGELFF
TRBV19,TRBJ2-1,-,CASSIVQGSYNEQFF
TRBV4-3,TRBJ2-3,-,CASSLIAGGDTQYF
TRBV5-1,TRBJ2-6,-,CASLGEPLLGANVLTF
TRBV4-3,TRBJ2-7,-,CASSQDYRQAGRSEQYF